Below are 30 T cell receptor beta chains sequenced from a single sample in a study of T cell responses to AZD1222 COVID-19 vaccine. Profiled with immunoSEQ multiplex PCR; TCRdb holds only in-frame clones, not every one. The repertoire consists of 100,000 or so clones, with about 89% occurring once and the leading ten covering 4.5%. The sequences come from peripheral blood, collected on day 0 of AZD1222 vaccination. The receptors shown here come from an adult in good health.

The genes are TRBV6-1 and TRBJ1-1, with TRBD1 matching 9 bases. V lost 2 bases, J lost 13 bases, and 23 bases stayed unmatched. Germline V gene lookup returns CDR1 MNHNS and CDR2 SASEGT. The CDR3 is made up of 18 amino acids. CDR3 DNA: TGTGCCAGCAGTGAAAGGGCCCCGGGACAGGGCGCCCCCCAACCCCTTTTCTTT. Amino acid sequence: CASSERAPGQGAPQPLFF.

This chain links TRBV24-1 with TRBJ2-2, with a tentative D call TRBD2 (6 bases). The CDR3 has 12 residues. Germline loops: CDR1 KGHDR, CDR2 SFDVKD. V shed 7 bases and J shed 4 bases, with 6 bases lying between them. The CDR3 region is CATREGTGELFF. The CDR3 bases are TGTGCCACCAGGGAGGGCACCGGGGAGCTGTTTTTT.

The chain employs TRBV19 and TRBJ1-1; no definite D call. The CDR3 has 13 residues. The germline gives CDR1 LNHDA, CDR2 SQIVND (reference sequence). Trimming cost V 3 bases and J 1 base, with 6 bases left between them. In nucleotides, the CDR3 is TGTGCCAGTAGTATTGCCAAGAACACTGAAGCTTTCTTT. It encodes CASSIAKNTEAFF.

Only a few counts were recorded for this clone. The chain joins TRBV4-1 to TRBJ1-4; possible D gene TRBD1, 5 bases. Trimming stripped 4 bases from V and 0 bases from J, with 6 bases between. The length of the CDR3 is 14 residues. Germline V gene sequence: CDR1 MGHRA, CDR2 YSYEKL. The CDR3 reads CASSPGATNEKLFF. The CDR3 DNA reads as TGCGCCAGCAGCCCGGGGGCAACTAATGAAAAACTGTTTTTT.

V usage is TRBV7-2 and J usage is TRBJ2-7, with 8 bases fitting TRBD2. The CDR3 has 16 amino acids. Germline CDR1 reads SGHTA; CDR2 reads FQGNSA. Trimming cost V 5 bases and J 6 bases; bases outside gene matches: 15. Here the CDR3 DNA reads TGTGCCAGCAGCCGTGCCACGGCGGGGGGAGTGGGCGAGCAGTACTTC. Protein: CASSRATAGGVGEQYF.

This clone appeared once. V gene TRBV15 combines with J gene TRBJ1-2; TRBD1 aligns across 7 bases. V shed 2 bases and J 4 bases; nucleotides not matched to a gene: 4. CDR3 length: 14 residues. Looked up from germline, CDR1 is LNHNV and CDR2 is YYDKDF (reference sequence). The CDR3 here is CATSRTGASYGYTF. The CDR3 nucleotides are TGTGCCACCAGCAGAACAGGGGCCAGCTATGGCTACACCTTC.

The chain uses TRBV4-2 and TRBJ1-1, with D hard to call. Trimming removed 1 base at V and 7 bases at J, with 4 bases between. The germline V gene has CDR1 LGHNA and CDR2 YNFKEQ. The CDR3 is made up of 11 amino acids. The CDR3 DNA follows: TGTGCCAGCAGCCAAGGGTATGAAGCTTTCTTT. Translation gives CASSQGYEAFF.

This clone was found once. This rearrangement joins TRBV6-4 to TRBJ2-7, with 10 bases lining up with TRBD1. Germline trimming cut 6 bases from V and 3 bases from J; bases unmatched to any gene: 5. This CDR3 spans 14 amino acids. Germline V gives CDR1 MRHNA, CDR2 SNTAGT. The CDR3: CASSPGQGGYEQYF. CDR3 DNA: TGTGCCAGCAGCCCCGGACAGGGGGGCTACGAGCAGTACTTC.

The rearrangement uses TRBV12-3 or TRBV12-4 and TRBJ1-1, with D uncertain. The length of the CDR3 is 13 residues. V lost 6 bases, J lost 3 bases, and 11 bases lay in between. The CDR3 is CASSQRRDTEAFF. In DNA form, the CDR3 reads TGTGCCAGCAGCCAAAGACGGGACACTGAAGCTTTCTTT.

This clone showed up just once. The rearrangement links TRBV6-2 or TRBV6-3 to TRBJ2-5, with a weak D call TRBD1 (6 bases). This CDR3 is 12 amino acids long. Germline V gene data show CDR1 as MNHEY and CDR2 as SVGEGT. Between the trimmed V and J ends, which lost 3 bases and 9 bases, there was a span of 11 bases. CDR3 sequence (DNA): TGTGCCAGCAGTTATGAGGGGGATGCCCAGTACTTC. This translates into CASSYEGDAQYF.

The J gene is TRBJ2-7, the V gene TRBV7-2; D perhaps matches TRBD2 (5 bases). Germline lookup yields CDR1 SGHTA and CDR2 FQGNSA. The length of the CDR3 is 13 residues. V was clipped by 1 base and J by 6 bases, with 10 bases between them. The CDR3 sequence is CASSLGVRAEQYF. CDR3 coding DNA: TGTGCCAGCAGCTTAGGGGTGAGGGCCGAGCAGTACTTC.

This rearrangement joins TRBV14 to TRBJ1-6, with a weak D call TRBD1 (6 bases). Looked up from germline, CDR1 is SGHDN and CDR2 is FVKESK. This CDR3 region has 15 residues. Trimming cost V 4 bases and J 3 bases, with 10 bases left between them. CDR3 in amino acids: CASSPGQNYNSPLHF. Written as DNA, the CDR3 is TGTGCCAGCAGCCCCGGACAGAACTATAATTCACCCCTCCACTTT.

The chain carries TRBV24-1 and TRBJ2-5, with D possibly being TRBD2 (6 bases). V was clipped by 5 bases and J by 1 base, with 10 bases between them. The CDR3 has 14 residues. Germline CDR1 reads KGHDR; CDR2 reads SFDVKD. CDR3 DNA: TGTGCCACCAGTGTTACCGGGGGCCAAGAGACCCAGTACTTC. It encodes CATSVTGGQETQYF.

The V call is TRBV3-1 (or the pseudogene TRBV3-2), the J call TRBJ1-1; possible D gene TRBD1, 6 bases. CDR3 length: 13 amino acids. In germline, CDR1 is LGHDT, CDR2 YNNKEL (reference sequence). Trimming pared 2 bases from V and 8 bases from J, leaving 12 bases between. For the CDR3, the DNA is TGTGCCAGCAGCCAAATACAGGGCCTCGAAGCTTTCTTT. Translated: CASSQIQGLEAFF.

The CDR3 region is CASSLVGTGNREKLFF. The CDR3 DNA reads TGTGCCAGCAGCTTAGTAGGTACAGGGAATCGCGAAAAACTGTTTTTT. The J gene is TRBJ1-4, the V gene TRBV7-8; tentatively, D is TRBD1 (6 bases). Trimming stripped 1 base from V and 8 bases from J, with 17 bases between. CDR3 length equals 16 residues. Per the germline V gene, CDR1 is SGHVS and CDR2 is FQNEAQ. The whole variable domain, filled in from reference TRBV7-8 and TRBJ1-4, reads GAGVSQSPRYKVAKRGQDVALRCDPISGHVSLFWYQQALGQGPEFLTYFQNEAQLDKSGLPSDRFFAERPEGSVSTLKIQRTQQEDSAVYLCASSLVGTGNREKLFFGSGTQLSVL.

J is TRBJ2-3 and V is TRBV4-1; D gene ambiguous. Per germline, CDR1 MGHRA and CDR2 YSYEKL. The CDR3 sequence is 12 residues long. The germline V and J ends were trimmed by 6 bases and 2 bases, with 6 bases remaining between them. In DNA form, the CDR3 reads TGCGCCAGCAGGGGTATCACAGATACGCAGTATTTT. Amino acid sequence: CASRGITDTQYF.

CDR3 DNA sequence: TGTGCCAGCAGTTACACAGGGGGCAGGCAGCCCCAGCATTTT. This codes for CASSYTGGRQPQHF. This chain connects TRBV6-2 or TRBV6-3 to TRBJ1-5; the match to TRBD1 covers 9 bases. Unmatched junction bases numbered 3, after V lost 2 bases and J lost 7 bases. In germline, CDR1 is MNHEY, CDR2 SVGEGT. The CDR3 runs 14 residues.

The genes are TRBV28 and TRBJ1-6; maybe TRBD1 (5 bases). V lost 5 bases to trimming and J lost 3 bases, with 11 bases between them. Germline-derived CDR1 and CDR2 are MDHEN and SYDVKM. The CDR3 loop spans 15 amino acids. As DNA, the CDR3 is TGTGCCAGCAGTGAAGACGACAGCTATAATTCACCCCTCCACTTT. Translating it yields CASSEDDSYNSPLHF.

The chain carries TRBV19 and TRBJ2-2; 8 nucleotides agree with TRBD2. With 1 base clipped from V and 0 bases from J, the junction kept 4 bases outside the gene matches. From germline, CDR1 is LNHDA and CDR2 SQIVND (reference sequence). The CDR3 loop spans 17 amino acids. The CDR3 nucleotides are TGTGCCAGTAGTATAGTGAGCGGGGGAGCGAACACCGGGGAGCTGTTTTTT. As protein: CASSIVSGGANTGELFF.

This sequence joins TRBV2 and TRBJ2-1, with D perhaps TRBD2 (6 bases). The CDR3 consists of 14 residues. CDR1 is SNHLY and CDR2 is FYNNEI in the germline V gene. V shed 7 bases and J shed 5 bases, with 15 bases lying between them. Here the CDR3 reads CASTPGLTNNEQFF. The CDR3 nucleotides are TGTGCCAGCACCCCGGGACTGACGAACAATGAGCAGTTCTTC.

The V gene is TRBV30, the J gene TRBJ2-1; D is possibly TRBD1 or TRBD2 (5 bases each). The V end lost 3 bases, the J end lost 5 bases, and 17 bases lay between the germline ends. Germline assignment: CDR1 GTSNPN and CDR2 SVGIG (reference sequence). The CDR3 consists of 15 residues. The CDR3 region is CAWRYSWDADNEQFF. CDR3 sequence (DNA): TGTGCCTGGAGATATTCGTGGGACGCCGACAATGAGCAGTTCTTC.

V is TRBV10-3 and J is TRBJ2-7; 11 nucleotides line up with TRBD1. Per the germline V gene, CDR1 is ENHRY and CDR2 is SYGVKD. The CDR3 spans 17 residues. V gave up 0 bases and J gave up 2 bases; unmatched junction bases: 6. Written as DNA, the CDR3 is TGTGCCATCAGTGAGTCGAATTGGGGACAGGGGGCCTACGAGCAGTACTTC. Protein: CAISESNWGQGAYEQYF.

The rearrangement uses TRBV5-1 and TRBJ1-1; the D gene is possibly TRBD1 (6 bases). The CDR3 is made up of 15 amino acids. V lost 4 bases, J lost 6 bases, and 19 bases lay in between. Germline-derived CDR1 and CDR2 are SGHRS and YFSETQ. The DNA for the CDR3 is TGCGCCAGCAGCCTACGTACAGGGAAGAAAGCTGAAGCTTTCTTT. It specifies CASSLRTGKKAEAFF. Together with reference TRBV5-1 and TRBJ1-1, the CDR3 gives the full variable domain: KAGVTQTPRYLIKTRGQQVTLSCSPISGHRSVSWYQQTPGQGLQFLFEYFSETQRNKGNFPGRFSGRQFSNSRSEMNVSTLELGDSALYLCASSLRTGKKAEAFFGQGTRLTVV.

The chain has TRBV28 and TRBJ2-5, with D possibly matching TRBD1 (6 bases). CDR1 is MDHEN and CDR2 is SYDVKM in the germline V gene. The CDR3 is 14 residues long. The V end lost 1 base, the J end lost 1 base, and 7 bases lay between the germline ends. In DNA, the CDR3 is TGTGCCAGCAGTTTATTGGACAGCCAAGAGACCCAGTACTTC. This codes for CASSLLDSQETQYF.

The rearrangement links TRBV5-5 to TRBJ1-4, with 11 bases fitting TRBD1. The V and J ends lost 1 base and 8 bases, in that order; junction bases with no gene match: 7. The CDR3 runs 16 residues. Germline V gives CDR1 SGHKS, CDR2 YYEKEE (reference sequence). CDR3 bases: TGTGCCAGCAGCTTGCGCGGCGGGACAGGGGGGGAAAAACTGTTTTTT. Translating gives CASSLRGGTGGEKLFF.

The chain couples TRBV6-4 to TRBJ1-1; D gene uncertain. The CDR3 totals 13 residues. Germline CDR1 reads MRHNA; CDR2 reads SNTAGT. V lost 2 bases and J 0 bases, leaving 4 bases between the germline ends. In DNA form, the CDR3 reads TGTGCCAGCAGTGACCATATGAACACTGAAGCTTTCTTT. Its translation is CASSDHMNTEAFF.

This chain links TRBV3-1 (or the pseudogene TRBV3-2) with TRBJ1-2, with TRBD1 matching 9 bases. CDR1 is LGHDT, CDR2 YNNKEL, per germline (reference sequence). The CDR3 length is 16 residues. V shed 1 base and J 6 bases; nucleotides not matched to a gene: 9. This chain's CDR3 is CASSQVGQGLYDGYTF. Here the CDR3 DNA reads TGTGCCAGCAGCCAAGTGGGACAGGGTTTATATGATGGCTACACCTTC.

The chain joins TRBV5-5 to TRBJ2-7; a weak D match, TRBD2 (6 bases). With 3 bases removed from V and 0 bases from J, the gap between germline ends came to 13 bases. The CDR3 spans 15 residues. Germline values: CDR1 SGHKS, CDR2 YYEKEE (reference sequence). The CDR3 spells CASSYTWEASYEQYF. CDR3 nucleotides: TGTGCCAGCAGCTATACATGGGAGGCCTCCTACGAGCAGTACTTC.

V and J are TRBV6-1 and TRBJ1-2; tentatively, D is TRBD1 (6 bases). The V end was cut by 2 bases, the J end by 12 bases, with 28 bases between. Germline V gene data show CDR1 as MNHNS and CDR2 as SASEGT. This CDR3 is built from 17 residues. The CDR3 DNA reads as TGTGCCAGCAGTGAAATCAACAGCGCCAGGGGTGCGGGGGCCCACACCTTC. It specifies CASSEINSARGAGAHTF.

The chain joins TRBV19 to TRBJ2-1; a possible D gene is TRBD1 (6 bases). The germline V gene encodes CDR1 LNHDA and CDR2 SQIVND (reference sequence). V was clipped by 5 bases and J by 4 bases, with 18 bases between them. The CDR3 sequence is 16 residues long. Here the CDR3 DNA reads TGTGCCAGTAGTCCCCGACAGGCTAGGGTATACAATGAGCAGTTCTTC. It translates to CASSPRQARVYNEQFF.